A selection of T cell receptor beta chains follows, all from one sample in a study of circulating and synovial CD4+ cells in juvenile arthritis. Profiling relied on immunoSEQ multiplex PCR, and the TCRdb table lists in-frame clones only, not all of them. The sample carries about 33,000 clones, over 90% recorded once. Material: CD4+ T cells from blood. Receptors originate from a human donor with juvenile idiopathic arthritis. Both conserved end residues are part of each CDR3. D genes are given only for firm matches. Part of the rows lack a size; the others show once, few, many or a class for expanded clones.

few	TRBV18	TRBJ1-1	NA	TGTGCCAGCTCACAAGGGGTGAACACTGAAGCTTTCTTT	CASSQGVNTEAFF
NA	TRBV2	TRBJ2-5	TRBD2	TGTGCCAGCAAGGCCCAGCGGGGGGACCAAGAGACCCAGTACTTC	CASKAQRGDQETQYF
NA	TRBV10-3	TRBJ2-7	TRBD2	TGTGCCATCAGTGAGTCGGCAGGACTAGCGGGAACCTACGAGCAGTACTTC	CAISESAGLAGTYEQYF
NA	TRBV6-5	TRBJ2-3	NA	TGTGCCAGCAGTTCGTCGACTACCTTATATGCGGATACGCAGTATTTT	CASSSSTTLYADTQYF
NA	TRBV10-3	TRBJ2-3	TRBD2	TGTGCCATCAGTCAGGGAGGGGCAGATACGCAGTATTTT	CAISQGGADTQYF
NA	TRBV6-5	TRBJ2-7	TRBD2	TGTGCCAGCAGACCCGGGACTAGCAACTACGAGCAGTACTTC	CASRPGTSNYEQYF
NA	TRBV11-1	TRBJ2-7	NA	TGTGCCAGCAGCGTCCTCAGGGTTCACGAGCAGTACTTC	CASSVLRVHEQYF
NA	TRBV6-5	TRBJ2-5	TRBD2	TGTGCCAGCAGTTCTCTAGCGGGGGGGAACCAAGAGACCCAGTACTTC	CASSSLAGGNQETQYF
NA	TRBV28	TRBJ2-2	TRBD1	TGTGCCAGCAGTTTACTGGACAGGGTATCCGGGGAGCTGTTTTTT	CASSLLDRVSGELFF
NA	TRBV11-2	TRBJ2-2	NA	TGTGCCAGCAGCTTTCAACAAGCCGGGGAGCTGTTTTTT	CASSFQQAGELFF
NA	TRBV7-2	TRBJ2-7	TRBD1	TGTGCCAGCAGCTTAACGAGACAGGGCATCTACGAGCAGTACTTC	CASSLTRQGIYEQYF
NA	TRBV12-5	TRBJ2-1	TRBD2	TGTGCTAGTGGTTTGCGGCGGGGGGGTTACAATGAGCAGTTCTTC	CASGLRRGGYNEQFF
NA	TRBV5-1	TRBJ1-4	TRBD1	TGCGCCAGCAGCTTGGCCCAGGGGGCCACCCTCAATGAAAAACTGTTTTTT	CASSLAQGATLNEKLFF
once	TRBV19	TRBJ2-3	NA	TGTGCCAGTAGTTCCGGGAAACTCACAGATACGCAGTATTTT	CASSSGKLTDTQYF
NA	TRBV18	TRBJ1-1	NA	TGTGCCAGCTCGCGGGGCCAATTAACGAACACTGAAGCTTTCTTT	CASSRGQLTNTEAFF
NA	TRBV27	TRBJ1-1	NA	TGTGCCAGCAGAACCTCCGGGAACACTGAAGCCTTCTTT	CASRTSGNTEAFF
NA	TRBV28	TRBJ2-7	NA	TGTGCCAGCAGTCTTAAACAGGGCTACGAGCAGTACTTC	CASSLKQGYEQYF
NA	TRBV19	TRBJ2-3	NA	TGTGCCAGCTTTAAACAGGCGCAGTATTTT	CASFKQAQYF
NA	TRBV7-2	TRBJ2-1	TRBD2	TGTGCCAGCAGCGGAAGAAGCGGGAGGTACAATGAGCAGTTCTTC	CASSGRSGRYNEQFF
once	TRBV19	TRBJ1-2	TRBD1	TGTGCCAGTAGTATAGGTTCCGGGACAGGGCTCGGCTACACCTTC	CASSIGSGTGLGYTF
once	TRBV5-1	TRBJ2-7	NA	TGCGCCAGCAGCCGTCGGGCTAGCGATGGACGCGAGCAGTACTTC	CASSRRASDGREQYF
once	TRBV30	TRBJ1-2	NA	TGTGCCTGGGATGAAGGACACATGAAGGGCTACACCTTC	CAWDEGHMKGYTF
NA	TRBV4-2	TRBJ2-1	TRBD1	TGTGCCAGCAGCCCGGGACAGGGCCACAATGAGCAGTTCTTC	CASSPGQGHNEQFF
NA	TRBV5-1	TRBJ1-1	NA	TGCGCCAGCAGCTTGGTTAGGGGCGCGGACACTGAAGCTTTCTTT	CASSLVRGADTEAFF
NA	TRBV5-4	TRBJ1-2	TRBD1	TGTGCCAGCAGATTGACAGGGGCTGGTGGCTACACCTTC	CASRLTGAGGYTF
NA	TRBV6-4	TRBJ2-3	NA	TGTGCCAGCAGTAGGGGCAGGGCGACAGATACGCAGTATTTT	CASSRGRATDTQYF
NA	TRBV5-6	TRBJ2-3	TRBD1	TGTGCCAGCGCGGTCGGCCAGGGGGCAACAGATACGCAGTATTTT	CASAVGQGATDTQYF
NA	TRBV20-1	TRBJ2-7	NA	TGCAGTGCTACCCGGGACTACGAGCAGTACTTC	CSATRDYEQYF
NA	TRBV28	TRBJ1-1	TRBD1	TGTGCCAGCAGTTCCCTAGACAGGGAGTGGACTGAAGCTTTCTTT	CASSSLDREWTEAFF
once	TRBV5-6	TRBJ2-7	TRBD1	TGTGCCAGCAGCTTGGATCCCGGACAGGGAACCTACGAGCAGTACTTC	CASSLDPGQGTYEQYF
NA	TRBV5-1	TRBJ1-3	NA	TGCGCCAGCAAGGCCACAGGGTCTGGAAACACCATATATTTT	CASKATGSGNTIYF
NA	TRBV7-9	TRBJ2-1	NA	TGTGCCAGCAGCCAAGCAGGACTCAATGAGCAGTTCTTC	CASSQAGLNEQFF
NA	TRBV7-2	TRBJ2-2	TRBD2	TGTGCCAGCAGTAGAGCGGGGGGTCATTCCGGGGAGCTGTTTTTT	CASSRAGGHSGELFF
NA	TRBV5-1	TRBJ2-3	NA	TGCGCCAGCAGTTTGGGGGGAGGATACGATACGCAGTATTTT	CASSLGGGYDTQYF
NA	TRBV28	TRBJ1-5	NA	TGTGCCAGCAGTTTAGTCCATAGCAATCAGCCCCAGCATTTT	CASSLVHSNQPQHF
NA	TRBV7-6	TRBJ2-6	NA	TGTGCCAGCAGCTTAGTGTTTGCGGACTCTGGGGCCAACGTCCTGACTTTC	CASSLVFADSGANVLTF
NA	TRBV6-1	TRBJ1-4	TRBD1	TGTGCCAGCAGTGGGGGAGGACAGGGGAAGGGGGAAACTAATGAAAAACTGTTTTTT	CASSGGGQGKGETNEKLFF
NA	TRBV2	TRBJ2-1	TRBD2	TGTGCCAGCAGGTCGGGTTGGGAGGGCTCCTACAATGAGCAGTTCTTC	CASRSGWEGSYNEQFF
once	TRBV7-3	TRBJ2-3	TRBD1	TGTGCCAGCAGCCCGGGACAGGGGTACACAGATACGCAGTATTTT	CASSPGQGYTDTQYF
NA	TRBV5-6	TRBJ2-3	TRBD2	TGTGCCAGCAGCTTAAAACTAGCGGGAGCAGTTACGCAGTATTTT	CASSLKLAGAVTQYF